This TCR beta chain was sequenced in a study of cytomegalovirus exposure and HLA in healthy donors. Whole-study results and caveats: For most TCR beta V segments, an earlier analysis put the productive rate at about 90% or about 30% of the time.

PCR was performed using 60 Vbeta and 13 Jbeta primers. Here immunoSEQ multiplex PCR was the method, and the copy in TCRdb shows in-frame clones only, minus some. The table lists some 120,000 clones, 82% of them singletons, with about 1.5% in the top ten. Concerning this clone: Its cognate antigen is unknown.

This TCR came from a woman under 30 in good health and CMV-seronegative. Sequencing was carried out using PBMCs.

The CDR3 nucleotides are TGTGCCAGCAGTGAACTTTGGAGGTACACAGATACGCAGTATTTT. This sequence encodes CASSELWRYTDTQYF. The V call is TRBV2, the J call TRBJ2-3, with D possibly TRBD2 on 5 matching bases. This CDR3 region has 15 residues. The germline CDR1 and CDR2 sequences are SNHLY and FYNNEI. Trimming stripped 2 bases from V and 2 bases from J, with 11 bases between.